This TCR beta chain emerged from a study of regulatory T cells in long-lasting Graves disease. Findings and limits, study-wide: Investigators studied peripheral blood only, not thyroid tissue.

Time point in this sample: newly diagnosed GD, antithyroid drugs for less than 3 months. RNA extracted from PBMCs served as the sequencing template. V gave up 5 bases and J gave up 4 bases, with 14 bases separating them. Per germline, CDR1 LNHDA and CDR2 SQIVND (reference sequence). The CDR3 covers 15 residues. About this clonotype: Its antigen is not known.

Assembly of TCR beta libraries relied on iRepertoire HTBI primers together with Arm-PCR of CDR3 regions. TCRdb called the multiplex PCR reads again in MiXCR, with one record for every CDR3 protein. This sample carries 450,000 to 600,000 distinct CDR3 sequences, approximately 13% of them seen once, and the ten largest clones take roughly a tenth. These data were also filed under a second study, of T cells in Graves' hyperthyroidism and ophthalmopathy. That work contributes: The primer set for the first-round RT-PCR of the TCR CDR3 was HTBI. Researchers report that a 13 V-J model separated ophthalmopathy from stable hyperthyroidism. Onset of ophthalmopathy came a median roughly 6.5 months after the model predicted it.

The specimen comprised peripheral blood mononuclear cells (PBMCs), sampled at new diagnosis, from a patient treated with antithyroid drugs. The sequence was obtained from a man younger than 40 with Graves disease. This chain uses TRBV19 with TRBJ2-2, with D tentatively TRBD1 or TRBD2 (5 bases each). The CDR3 region has the DNA TGTGCCAGTAGTTCCCCTCCGGGACCCACCGGGGAGCTGTTTTTT. Translating it yields CASSSPPGPTGELFF.